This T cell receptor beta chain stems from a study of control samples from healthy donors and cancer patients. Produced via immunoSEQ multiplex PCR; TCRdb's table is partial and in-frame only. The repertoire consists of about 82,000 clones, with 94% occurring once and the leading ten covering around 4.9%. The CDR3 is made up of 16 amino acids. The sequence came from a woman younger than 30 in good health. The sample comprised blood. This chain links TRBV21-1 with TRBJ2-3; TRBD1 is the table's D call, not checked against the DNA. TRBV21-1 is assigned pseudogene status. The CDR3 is CASSKEAGVWTDTQYF. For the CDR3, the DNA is TGTGCCAGCAGCAAAGAGGCAGGGGTTTGGACAGATACGCAGTATTTT.